This record looks at one T cell receptor beta chain sequence and its context. Antigen specificity is unknown. These data belong to a study of T cells in Graves' hyperthyroidism and ophthalmopathy. In the study overall: It was at initial diagnosis, before any treatment, that peripheral blood was collected.

Broader study findings: From stable hyperthyroidism, ophthalmopathy was separated by a 13 V-J model.

RNA transcripts were the template for amplifying TCR beta CDR3 regions. First-round RT-PCR with HTBI primers amplified the TCR CDR3 region. TCRdb passed the multiplex PCR reads through MiXCR, listing each CDR3 protein once. The table shows about 380,000 distinct CDR3 sequences, with approximately 18% occurring only once. The clonotype was recovered from a man aged 18 to 35 with Graves' ophthalmopathy. The sequenced material came from blood.

CDR3 in DNA: TGTGCCAGCAGCCCAACCACTCCGGGACCAAGGGGGTCACCCCTCCACTTT. This gives the protein CASSPTTPGPRGSPLHF. The genes are TRBV3-1 and TRBJ1-6; possible D gene TRBD1, 6 bases. Germline values: CDR1 LGHDT, CDR2 YNNKEL (reference sequence). This CDR3 is built from 17 residues. V dropped 4 bases and J dropped 10 bases, with 23 bases sitting between them.